The text below deals with one T cell receptor (beta chain). The sample belongs to a study of blood T cells in healthy people across ages. Study as a whole: Template switching retrieved approximately one barcoded beta molecule for each two T cells.

Using a J-beta primer mix together with a sample-barcoded 5' primer, a second PCR was run for about 6 to 11 cycles. The template-switch adaptor was a 5' adaptor with 12 random nucleotides. It tagged each cDNA molecule. TCRdb itself ran the 5' RACE reads through MiXCR, one entry per CDR3 protein. The sample lists just over 800,000 distinct CDR3 sequences; around 62% were seen once. Looked up from germline, CDR1 is ENHRY and CDR2 is SYGVKD. The CDR3 consists of 16 residues. V shed 2 bases and J shed 3 bases, with 13 bases lying between them. The clonotype comes from a young man in good health. The chain recombines TRBV10-3 with TRBJ1-4; D might be TRBD1 (5 bases). The sample was blood. The CDR3 reads CAISEPGLGANEKLFF. For the CDR3, the DNA is TGTGCCATCAGTGAGCCGGGGCTGGGGGCTAATGAAAAACTGTTTTTT.